This TCR beta chain appears in the sequencing data of a study of shared T cell receptors in the human thymus. Germline loops: CDR1 MGHDK, CDR2 SYGVNS. The CDR3 length is 16 residues. V lost 2 bases to trimming and J lost 0 bases, with 8 bases between them. Sequencing was performed with immunoSEQ multiplex PCR; in TCRdb, only in-frame clones are kept and a portion is missing. The sample holds about 730,000 clones, 80% to 90% seen once. The data were also submitted as part of a second study, on human thymus T cells. That paper adds: Resections from corrective heart surgery supplied the thymus tissue. Biased V and J segment usage appeared in thymus and peripheral blood. Related research described thymic repertoires that were highly overlapping among unrelated individuals.

This rearrangement joins TRBV25-1 to TRBJ2-6, with D maybe TRBD1 (5 bases). The material sequenced was thymocytes. The clonotype was recovered from a girl less than two years old with a congenital heart defect. CDR3 amino acids: CASSEGAGSGANVLTF. The CDR3 region has the DNA TGTGCCAGCAGTGAAGGGGCAGGCTCTGGGGCCAACGTCCTGACTTTC.